The rows below give T cell receptor beta chains drawn from one sample of a study of neurological immune-mediated disorders. TCRdb itself ran the 5' RACE reads through MiXCR, one entry per CDR3 protein. This sample carries tens of thousands of distinct CDR3 sequences, around 10% of them seen once, and the ten largest clones take under 5%. Sequenced: CD4+ T cells from blood. These receptors all stem from a woman in her 30s with HTLV-1-associated myelopathy (HAM/TSP). Both conserved end residues are part of each CDR3. The order of the fields is clone size, J gene, D gene, V gene, CDR3 protein, CDR3 DNA. D genes are given only for firm matches. Some rows mark clone size as missing; the rest say once, few, many or name a class of expanded clone.

size: many; J: TRBJ1-6; D: TRBD1; V: TRBV20-1; CDR3: CSAPGTGGSPLHF; DNA: TGCAGTGCGCCCGGGACAGGGGGGTCACCCCTCCACTTT
size: many; J: TRBJ1-2; D: TRBD1; V: TRBV30; CDR3: CAWNPGGNGYTF; DNA: TGTGCCTGGAATCCAGGGGGAAATGGCTACACCTTC
size: many; J: TRBJ1-2; D: TRBD1; V: TRBV20-1; CDR3: CSAYTTRGPTVGYTF; DNA: TGCAGTGCTTATACTACCAGGGGGCCCACGGTTGGCTACACCTTC
size: many; J: TRBJ1-5; D: NA; V: TRBV5-1; CDR3: CASSLTGQANQPQHF; DNA: TGCGCCAGCAGCCTGACCGGACAAGCTAATCAGCCCCAGCATTTT
size: many; J: TRBJ1-5; D: TRBD1; V: TRBV6-1; CDR3: CASETGIGDQPQHF; DNA: TGTGCCAGTGAGACAGGGATAGGGGATCAGCCCCAGCATTTT
size: NA; J: TRBJ2-1; D: NA; V: TRBV5-1; CDR3: CASSFALLTNRNEQFF; DNA: TGCGCCAGCAGCTTTGCATTGCTAACAAACCGCAATGAGCAGTTCTTC
size: many; J: TRBJ2-3; D: NA; V: TRBV7-2; CDR3: CASKASAGTDTQYF; DNA: TGTGCCAGCAAGGCCAGCGCGGGCACAGATACGCAGTATTTT
size: NA; J: TRBJ2-7; D: TRBD1; V: TRBV14; CDR3: CASSQSRQGDQYF; DNA: TGTGCCAGCAGCCAATCAAGACAGGGGGATCAGTACTTT
size: NA; J: TRBJ1-1; D: NA; V: TRBV5-1; CDR3: CASKDTTNTEAFF; DNA: TGCGCCAGCAAGGACACGACGAACACTGAAGCTTTCTTT
size: NA; J: TRBJ2-1; D: TRBD1; V: TRBV5-6; CDR3: CASSLGDRAYNEQFF; DNA: TGTGCCAGCAGCTTGGGAGACAGGGCGTACAATGAGCAGTTCTTC
size: many; J: TRBJ2-2; D: NA; V: TRBV24-1; CDR3: CATSDRTRGIAGELFF; DNA: TGTGCCACCAGTGATCGGACAAGGGGAATCGCCGGGGAGCTGTTTTTT
size: many; J: TRBJ1-3; D: NA; V: TRBV30; CDR3: CAWSLGPGRNTIYF; DNA: TGTGCCTGGAGTTTGGGCCCGGGGAGAAACACCATATATTTT
size: many; J: TRBJ2-2; D: TRBD2; V: TRBV20-1; CDR3: CSAPGLAGATGELFF; DNA: TGCAGTGCCCCCGGTCTAGCGGGGGCCACCGGGGAGCTGTTTTTT
size: many; J: TRBJ2-4; D: NA; V: TRBV20-1; CDR3: CSVRTNRDIQYF; DNA: TGCAGTGTCAGGACTAATCGGGACATTCAGTACTTC
size: many; J: TRBJ2-7; D: TRBD1; V: TRBV5-1; CDR3: CASSADRDTHYEQYF; DNA: TGCGCCAGCAGCGCCGACAGGGATACACACTACGAGCAGTACTTC
size: many; J: TRBJ2-3; D: NA; V: TRBV6-5; CDR3: CASSNRGPPSTDTQYF; DNA: TGTGCCAGCAGCAATCGGGGCCCCCCTAGCACAGATACGCAGTATTTT
size: many; J: TRBJ2-3; D: TRBD2; V: TRBV6-1; CDR3: CASNLDYSGGAGDTQYF; DNA: TGTGCCAGCAACCTCGACTACAGCGGGGGGGCCGGAGATACGCAGTATTTT
size: many; J: TRBJ1-6; D: NA; V: TRBV6-1; CDR3: CASSEVRGGNSPLHF; DNA: TGTGCCAGCAGTGAAGTGCGGGGCGGTAATTCACCCCTCCACTTT
size: many; J: TRBJ2-5; D: TRBD1; V: TRBV25-1; CDR3: CASSDRGFQETQYF; DNA: TGTGCCAGCAGTGACAGGGGGTTCCAAGAGACCCAGTACTTC
size: many; J: TRBJ2-1; D: NA; V: TRBV7-2; CDR3: CASRPGPSGYEQFF; DNA: TGTGCCAGTCGTCCGGGACCTTCAGGGTATGAGCAGTTCTTC
size: NA; J: TRBJ1-1; D: TRBD1; V: TRBV7-2; CDR3: CASSPRGNTNTEAFF; DNA: TGTGCCAGCAGCCCCAGGGGGAACACGAACACTGAAGCTTTCTTT
size: many; J: TRBJ2-4; D: NA; V: TRBV5-1; CDR3: CASSLVSLSASKNIQYF; DNA: TGCGCCAGCAGCTTGGTGTCTCTGTCAGCCTCCAAAAACATTCAGTACTTC
size: NA; J: TRBJ2-3; D: TRBD2; V: TRBV5-1; CDR3: CASSLTSGGIPDTQYF; DNA: TGCGCCAGCAGCTTGACTAGCGGGGGGATTCCAGATACGCAGTATTTT
size: many; J: TRBJ2-2; D: NA; V: TRBV3-1; CDR3: CASSPPRNTGELFF; DNA: TGTGCCAGCAGCCCTCCTAGAAACACCGGGGAGCTGTTTTTT
size: many; J: TRBJ2-3; D: TRBD2; V: TRBV20-1; CDR3: CSAGVSVPGLQHTDTQYF; DNA: TGCAGTGCCGGGGTGTCCGTACCGGGACTACAACACACAGATACGCAGTATTTT
size: many; J: TRBJ1-1; D: TRBD1; V: TRBV4-1; CDR3: CASSHQGQGNTEAFF; DNA: TGCGCCAGCAGCCACCAGGGACAGGGGAACACTGAAGCTTTCTTT
size: many; J: TRBJ1-2; D: TRBD1; V: TRBV27; CDR3: CASSLGGQGGGYTF; DNA: TGTGCCAGCAGTTTAGGGGGACAGGGGGGCGGCTACACCTTC
size: many; J: TRBJ2-7; D: NA; V: TRBV5-1; CDR3: CASNGQSYEQYF; DNA: TGCGCCAGTAATGGTCAGAGCTACGAGCAGTACTTC
size: many; J: TRBJ1-6; D: NA; V: TRBV20-1; CDR3: CSAREGWGSPLHF; DNA: TGCAGTGCTAGAGAGGGGTGGGGATCACCCCTCCACTTT